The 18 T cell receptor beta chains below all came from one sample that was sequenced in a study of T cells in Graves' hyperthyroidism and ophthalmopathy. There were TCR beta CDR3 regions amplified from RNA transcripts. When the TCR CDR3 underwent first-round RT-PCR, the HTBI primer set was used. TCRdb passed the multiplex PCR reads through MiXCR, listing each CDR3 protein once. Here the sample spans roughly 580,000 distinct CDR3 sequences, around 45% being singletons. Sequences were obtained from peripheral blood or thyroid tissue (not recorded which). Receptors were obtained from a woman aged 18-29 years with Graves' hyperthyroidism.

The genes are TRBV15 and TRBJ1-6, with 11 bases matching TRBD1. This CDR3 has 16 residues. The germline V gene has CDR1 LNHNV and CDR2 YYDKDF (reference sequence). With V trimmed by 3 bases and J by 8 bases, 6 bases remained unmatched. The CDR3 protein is CATSSLGQGVYSPLHF. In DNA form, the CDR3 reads TGTGCCACCAGCAGTTTGGGACAGGGGGTTTATTCACCCCTCCACTTT.

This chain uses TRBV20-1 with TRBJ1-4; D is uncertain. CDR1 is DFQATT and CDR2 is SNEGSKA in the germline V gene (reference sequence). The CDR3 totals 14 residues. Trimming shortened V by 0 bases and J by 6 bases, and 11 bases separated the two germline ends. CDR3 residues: CSARELGIDEKLFF. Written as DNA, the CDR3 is TGCAGTGCTAGAGAATTGGGGATAGATGAAAAACTGTTTTTT.

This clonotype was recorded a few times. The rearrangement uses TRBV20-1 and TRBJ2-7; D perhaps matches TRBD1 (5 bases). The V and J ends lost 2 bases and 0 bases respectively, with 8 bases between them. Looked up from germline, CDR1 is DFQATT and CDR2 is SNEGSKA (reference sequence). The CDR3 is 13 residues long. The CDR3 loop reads CSARTGYSYEQYF. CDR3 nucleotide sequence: TGCAGTGCTAGAACAGGATACTCCTACGAGCAGTACTTC.

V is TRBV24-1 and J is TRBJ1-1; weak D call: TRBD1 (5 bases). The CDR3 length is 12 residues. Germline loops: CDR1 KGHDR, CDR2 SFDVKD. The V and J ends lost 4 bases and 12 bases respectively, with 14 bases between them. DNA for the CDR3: TGTGCCACCAGTGACCGTGGGACGAAAACTTTCTTT. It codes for CATSDRGTKTFF.

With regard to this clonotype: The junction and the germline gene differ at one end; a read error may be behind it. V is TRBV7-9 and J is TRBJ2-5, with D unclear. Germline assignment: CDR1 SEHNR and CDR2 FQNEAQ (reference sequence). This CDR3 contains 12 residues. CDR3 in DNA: TGTGCCAGCAGCTTAAGTGGAGAGGCCCAGTACTTC. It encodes CASSLSGEAQYF.

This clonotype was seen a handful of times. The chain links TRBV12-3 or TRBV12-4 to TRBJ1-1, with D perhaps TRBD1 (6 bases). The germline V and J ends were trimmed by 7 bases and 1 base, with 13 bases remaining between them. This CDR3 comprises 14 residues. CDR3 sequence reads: CASILQGTNTEAFF. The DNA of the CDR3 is TGTGCCAGCATCCTACAGGGTACGAACACTGAAGCTTTCTTT.

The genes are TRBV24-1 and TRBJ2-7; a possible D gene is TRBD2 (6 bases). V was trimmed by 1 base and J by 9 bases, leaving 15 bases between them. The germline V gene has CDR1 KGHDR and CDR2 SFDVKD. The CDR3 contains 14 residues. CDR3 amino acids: CATSDLAEGSVQYF. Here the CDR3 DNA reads TGTGCCACCAGTGATTTAGCGGAGGGATCTGTGCAGTACTTC.

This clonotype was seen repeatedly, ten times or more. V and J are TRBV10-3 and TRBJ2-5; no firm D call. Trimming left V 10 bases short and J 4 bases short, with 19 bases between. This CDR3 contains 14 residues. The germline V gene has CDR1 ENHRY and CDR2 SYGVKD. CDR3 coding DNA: TGTGCCACGACCATCTTCCCAGACGGAGAGACCCAGTACTTC. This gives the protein CATTIFPDGETQYF.

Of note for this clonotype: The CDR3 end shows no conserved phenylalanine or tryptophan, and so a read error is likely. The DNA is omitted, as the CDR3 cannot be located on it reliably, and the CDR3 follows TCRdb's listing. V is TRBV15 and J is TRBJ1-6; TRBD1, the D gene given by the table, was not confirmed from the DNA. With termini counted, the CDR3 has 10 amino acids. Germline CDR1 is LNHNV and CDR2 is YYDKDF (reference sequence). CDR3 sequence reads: CATSAPGQNY.

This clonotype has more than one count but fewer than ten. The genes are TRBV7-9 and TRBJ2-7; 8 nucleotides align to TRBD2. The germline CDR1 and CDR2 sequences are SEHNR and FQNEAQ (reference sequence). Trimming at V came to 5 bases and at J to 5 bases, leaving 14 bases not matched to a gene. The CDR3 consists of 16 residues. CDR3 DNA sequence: TGTGCCAGCAGCCGACTTCTCCAGCGGGAGTTCCACGAGCAGTACTTC. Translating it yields CASSRLLQREFHEQYF.

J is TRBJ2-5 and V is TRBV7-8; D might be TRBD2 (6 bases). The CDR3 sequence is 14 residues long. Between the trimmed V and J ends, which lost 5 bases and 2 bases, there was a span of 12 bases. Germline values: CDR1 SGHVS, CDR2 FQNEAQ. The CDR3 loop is CASSTRTTQETQYF. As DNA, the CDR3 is TGTGCCAGCAGCACCAGGACTACTCAAGAGACCCAGTACTTC.

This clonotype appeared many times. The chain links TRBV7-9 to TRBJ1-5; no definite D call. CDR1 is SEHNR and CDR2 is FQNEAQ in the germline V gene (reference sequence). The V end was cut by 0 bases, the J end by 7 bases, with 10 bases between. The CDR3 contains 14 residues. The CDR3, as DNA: TGTGCCAGCAGCTTAGCGGGTGCGGGCCAGCCCCAGCATTTT. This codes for CASSLAGAGQPQHF.

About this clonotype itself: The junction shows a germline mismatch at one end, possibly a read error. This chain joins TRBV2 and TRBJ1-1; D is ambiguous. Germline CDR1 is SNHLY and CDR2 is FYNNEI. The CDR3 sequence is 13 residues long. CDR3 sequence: CATMTRMNTEAFF. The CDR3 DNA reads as TGCGCCACCATGACAAGAATGAACACTGAAGCTTTCTTT.

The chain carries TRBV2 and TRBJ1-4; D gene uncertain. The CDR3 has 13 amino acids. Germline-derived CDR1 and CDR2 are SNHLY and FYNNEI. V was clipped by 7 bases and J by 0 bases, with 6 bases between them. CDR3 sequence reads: CASTGATNEKLFF. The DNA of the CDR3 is TGTGCCAGCACCGGGGCAACTAATGAAAAACTGTTTTTT.

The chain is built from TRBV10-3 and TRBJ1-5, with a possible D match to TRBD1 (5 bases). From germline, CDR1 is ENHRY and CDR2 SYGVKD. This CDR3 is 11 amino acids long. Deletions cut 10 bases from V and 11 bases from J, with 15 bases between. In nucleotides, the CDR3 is TGTGCCACTGGGACGGAGGATACCCAGCATTTT. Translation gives CATGTEDTQHF.

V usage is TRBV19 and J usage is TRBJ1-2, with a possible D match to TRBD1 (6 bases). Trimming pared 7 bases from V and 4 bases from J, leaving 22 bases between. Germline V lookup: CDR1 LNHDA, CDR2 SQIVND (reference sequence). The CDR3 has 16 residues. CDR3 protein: CASTPGLADSFYGYTF. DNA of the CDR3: TGTGCCAGTACCCCAGGGCTTGCGGACAGCTTCTATGGCTACACCTTC.

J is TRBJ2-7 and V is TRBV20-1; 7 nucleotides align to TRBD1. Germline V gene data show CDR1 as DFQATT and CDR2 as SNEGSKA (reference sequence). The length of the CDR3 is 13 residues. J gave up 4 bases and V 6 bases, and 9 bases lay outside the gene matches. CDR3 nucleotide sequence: TGCAGTGCGACCTTGACAGGGCAATACGAGCAGTACTTC. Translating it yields CSATLTGQYEQYF.

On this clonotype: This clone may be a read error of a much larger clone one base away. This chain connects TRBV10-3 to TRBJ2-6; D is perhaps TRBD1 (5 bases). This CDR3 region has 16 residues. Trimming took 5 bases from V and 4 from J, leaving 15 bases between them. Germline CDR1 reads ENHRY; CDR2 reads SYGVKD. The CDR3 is CAISRNSGSGANVLTF. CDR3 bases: TGTGCCATCAGTAGAAACTCAGGGTCGGGGGCCAACGTCCTGACTTTC.